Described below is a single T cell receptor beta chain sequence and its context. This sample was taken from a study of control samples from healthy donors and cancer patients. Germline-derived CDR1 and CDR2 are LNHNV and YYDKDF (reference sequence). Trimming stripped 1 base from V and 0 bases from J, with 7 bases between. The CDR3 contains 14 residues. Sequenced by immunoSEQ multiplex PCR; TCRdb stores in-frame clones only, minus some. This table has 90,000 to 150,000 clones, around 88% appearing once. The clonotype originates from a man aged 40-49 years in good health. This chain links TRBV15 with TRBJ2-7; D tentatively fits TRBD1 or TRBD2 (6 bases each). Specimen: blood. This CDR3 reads CATSRGGASYEQYF. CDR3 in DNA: TGTGCCACCAGCAGAGGGGGGGCCTCCTACGAGCAGTACTTC.